The clone carrying this T cell receptor (beta chain) is termed medium-sized (0.01 to 0.1%). No antigen is known for it. The junction differs from germline at one of its ends, possibly a read error. A library prepared for alpha chains yielded this beta chain as an off-target read; its size is of little meaning. The time point was: sample taken at primary tumor resection. This sample was included in a study of spatial heterogeneity in lung cancer. Overall study findings and caveats: Expanded alpha and beta TCR counts within tumors tracked tumor mutation counts.

MiXCR, run by TCRdb on the 5' RACE reads, gives a single entry per CDR3 protein. The sample lists over 8,500 distinct CDR3 sequences, 13% to 15% seen once, with 13% to 15% in the top ten. This CDR3 contains 13 residues. Germline lookup yields CDR1 DFQATT and CDR2 SNEGSKA (reference sequence). The rearrangement joins TRBV20-1 to TRBJ2-7, with TRBD2 as a possible D gene (7 bases). The sequences come from lung tumor tissue, collected at surgery. This TCR derives from a male donor with early-stage non-small cell lung cancer. CDR3 region: CSAREGGPYEQYF. In DNA, the CDR3 is TGCAGTGCTCGAGAGGGGGGGCCCTACGAGCAGTACTTC.